This T cell receptor (beta chain) stems from a study of T-cell memory formation after mild COVID-19. The CDR3 spans 13 residues. The ends were cut back, 10 bases at V and 5 bases at J, with 15 bases in the middle. A word on this clonotype: Its antigen remains unidentified.

Study outcomes and limitations: Clones that contracted clustered mainly in CM and EM if CD4+ and in EMRA if CD8+.

TCRdb redid the calling of the 5' RACE reads with MiXCR, one entry per CDR3 protein. Altogether some 300,000 distinct CDR3 sequences are present, approximately 19% being singletons, with the ten largest covering roughly 20%. The clonotype comes from a man aged 18-30 years who had mild COVID-19 (a few samples of this study predate the infection). Cell type and time point are not known. The chain links TRBV12-3 or TRBV12-4 to TRBJ1-5; possibly TRBD1 for D (6 bases). The sample comprised PBMCs or a T cell subset sorted from them (not recorded which). As DNA, the CDR3 is TGTGCCACCCAGGGGTCTGCGGATCAGCCCCAGCATTTT. Its translation is CATQGSADQPQHF.